What follows is one TCR beta chain and its context. Sequencing was performed with immunoSEQ multiplex PCR; in TCRdb, only in-frame clones are kept and a portion is missing. The sample lists under 95,000 clones, 95% to 98% occurring once. The CDR3 is made up of 12 amino acids. Germline V gene sequence: CDR1 MNHNS, CDR2 SASEGT. V was shortened by 10 bases and J by 5 bases, with 14 bases between the two germline ends. The sample originates from a study of technical replicates of blood from several donors. V and J are TRBV6-1 and TRBJ2-5; TRBD2 is a possible D gene (6 bases). Sequences were obtained from T cells isolated from PBMCs. The origin of this receptor is a human donor in good health. This CDR3 is CATTRGSETQYF. The CDR3 coding sequence is TGTGCCACCACCCGGGGGTCGGAGACCCAGTACTTC.